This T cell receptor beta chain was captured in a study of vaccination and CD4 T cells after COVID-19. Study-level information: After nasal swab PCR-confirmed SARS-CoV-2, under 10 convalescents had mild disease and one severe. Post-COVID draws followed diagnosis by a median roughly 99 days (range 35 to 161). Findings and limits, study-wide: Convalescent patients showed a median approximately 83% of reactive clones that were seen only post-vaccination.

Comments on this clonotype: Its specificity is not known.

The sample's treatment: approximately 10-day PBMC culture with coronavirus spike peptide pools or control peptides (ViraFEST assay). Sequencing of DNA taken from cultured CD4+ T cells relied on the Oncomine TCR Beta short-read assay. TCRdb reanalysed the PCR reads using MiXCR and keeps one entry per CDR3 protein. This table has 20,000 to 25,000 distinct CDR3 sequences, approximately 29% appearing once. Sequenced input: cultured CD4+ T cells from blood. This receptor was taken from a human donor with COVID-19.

In DNA, the CDR3 is TGTGCCAGCAGTCAAGGGACCTCCTACGAGCAGTACTTC. Translated, it gives CASSQGTSYEQYF. V usage is TRBV6-1 and J usage is TRBJ2-7; the D call may be TRBD1 or TRBD2 (5 bases each). V lost 5 bases and J lost 0, with 8 bases in between. The CDR3 contains 13 residues. The germline CDR1 and CDR2 sequences are MNHNS and SASEGT.